The T cell receptor (beta chain) under discussion was sequenced for a study of OX40 agonist ivuxolimab in advanced cancers. The table came from immunoSEQ multiplex PCR; TCRdb's copy has only in-frame clones and leaves some out. The sample yields about 73,000 clones, 85% to 90% seen once. The CDR3 totals 14 residues. Trimming at V came to 5 bases and at J to 4 bases, leaving 7 bases not matched to a gene. CDR1 LNHNV and CDR2 YYDKDF come from the germline V gene (reference sequence). This specimen was CD4+ or CD8+ T cells sorted from blood, taken in a trial of the OX40 agonist ivuxolimab. The TCR comes from an adult with an advanced solid tumor such as melanoma, head and neck, liver or kidney cancer. The genes are TRBV15 and TRBJ1-2; 7 bases are a match to TRBD1. The DNA of the CDR3 is TGTGCCACCAGCCTAGACAGGGATCCCTATGGCTACACCTTC. Residues: CATSLDRDPYGYTF.